Here is one TCR beta chain with its context. Germline V gene sequence: CDR1 MNHEY, CDR2 SVGAGI. There are 15 residues in the CDR3. The source of the sample is a study of cytomegalovirus exposure and HLA in healthy donors. PCR used 60 Vbeta primers and 13 Jbeta primers. Sequencing was performed with immunoSEQ multiplex PCR; in TCRdb, only in-frame clones are kept and a portion is missing. Of some 150,000 clones in the sample, 60% to 70% were seen once. The J gene is TRBJ2-5, the V gene TRBV6-5; weak D call: TRBD1 (5 bases). TRBJ2-7 explains the end of the DNA better; the J call may be wrong. Sequences were obtained from PBMCs. This clonotype was obtained from a woman aged 60 to 75 in good health and CMV-seropositive. CDR3 sequence: CASSLRGRLAYEQYF. The CDR3 nucleotides read TGTGCCAGCAGTCTAAGGGGCAGGCTCGCTTACGAGCAGTACTTC.